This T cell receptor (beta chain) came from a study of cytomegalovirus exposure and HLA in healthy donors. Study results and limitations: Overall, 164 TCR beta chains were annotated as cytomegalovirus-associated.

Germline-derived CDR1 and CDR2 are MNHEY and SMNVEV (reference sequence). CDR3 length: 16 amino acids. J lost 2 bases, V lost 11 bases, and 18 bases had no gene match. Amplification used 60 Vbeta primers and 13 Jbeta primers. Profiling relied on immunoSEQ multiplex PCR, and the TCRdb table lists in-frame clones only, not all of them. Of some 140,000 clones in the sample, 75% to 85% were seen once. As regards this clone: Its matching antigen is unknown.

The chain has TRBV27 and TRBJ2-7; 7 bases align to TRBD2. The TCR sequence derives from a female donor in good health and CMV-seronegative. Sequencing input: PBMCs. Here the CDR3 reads CAASTNSGGSPYEQYF. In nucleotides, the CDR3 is TGTGCCGCATCTACCAATTCCGGGGGGTCACCCTACGAGCAGTACTTC.